Each of the 8 T cell receptor beta chains below was sequenced from the same sample in a study of CD8+ T cells in alopecia areata. Reverse transcribed after extraction, RNA yielded cDNA as the sequencing template. Libraries were prepared by immunoSEQ multiplex PCR; TCRdb keeps only in-frame clonotypes and omits some of them. Here the sample spans roughly 120,000 clones, 58% being singletons. Treatment reported: oral pan-JAK inhibitor, 5-10 mg twice daily. The input for sequencing was CD8+ T cells sorted from blood, taken at week 4, from a patient treated with tofacitinib. The receptors here all came from a human donor with alopecia areata.

The sample holds a few counts of this clone. This chain connects TRBV29-1 to TRBJ2-2; 7 nucleotides agree with TRBD2. The CDR3 contains 13 residues. The germline V gene encodes CDR1 SQVTM and CDR2 ANQGSEA. Germline trimming cut 6 bases from V and 3 bases from J; bases unmatched to any gene: 4. CDR3 in DNA: TGCAGCGTCCGTCGGGGGGACACCGGGGAGCTGTTTTTT. Translated, it gives CSVRRGDTGELFF.

V and J are TRBV7-6 and TRBJ2-7, with 7 nucleotides matching TRBD1. Germline values: CDR1 SGHVS, CDR2 FNYEAQ. V gave up 5 bases and J gave up 3 bases; unmatched junction bases: 4. The CDR3 length is 13 residues. Here the CDR3 reads CASSTGQNYEQYF. The CDR3 DNA reads TGTGCCAGCAGCACGGGACAGAACTACGAGCAGTACTTC.

The chain recombines TRBV5-6 with TRBJ1-1; 7 bases agree with TRBD1. Germline V gene lookup returns CDR1 SGHDT and CDR2 YYEEEE. The V segment lost 2 bases and the J segment 1 base; nucleotides outside the gene matches: 2. The CDR3 extends over 14 amino acids. The CDR3 spells CASSFGTANTEAFF. CDR3 nucleotide sequence: TGTGCCAGCAGCTTCGGGACAGCGAACACTGAAGCTTTCTTT.

The J gene is TRBJ2-2, the V gene TRBV13; D is unclear. The CDR3 runs 12 residues. With 4 bases removed from V and 6 bases from J, the gap between germline ends came to 6 bases. CDR1 is PRHDT and CDR2 is FYEKMQ in the germline V gene (reference sequence). The CDR3 sequence: CASSSLAGELFF. The CDR3 DNA sequence: TGTGCCAGCAGCTCCTTAGCCGGGGAGCTGTTTTTT.

This clone was counted between two and nine times. The chain employs TRBV27 and TRBJ1-2; D perhaps matches TRBD1 (6 bases). Germline V gives CDR1 MNHEY, CDR2 SMNVEV (reference sequence). Trimming removed 5 bases from V and 1 base from J, with 14 bases in between. This CDR3 is built from 15 residues. CDR3 DNA sequence: TGTGCCAGCAGTCTCACAGGGTCGGGTAACTATGGCTACACCTTC. It yields the protein CASSLTGSGNYGYTF.

This clone has only a few counts. The rearrangement links TRBV7-9 to TRBJ1-6; maybe TRBD1 (5 bases). Germline V lookup: CDR1 SEHNR, CDR2 FQNEAQ (reference sequence). V shed 5 bases and J shed 15 bases, with 11 bases lying between them. The CDR3 length is 11 residues. The CDR3 DNA is TGTGCCAGCAGCCAGGGAGTGCTCCTCCACTTT. Its translation: CASSQGVLLHF.

The chain carries TRBV20-1 and TRBJ1-5, with D unclear. CDR1 is DFQATT and CDR2 is SNEGSKA in the germline V gene (reference sequence). This CDR3 spans 11 amino acids. Trimming took 1 base from V and 5 from J, leaving 3 bases between them. The CDR3 DNA is TGCAGTGCTAGAGGGGATCAGCCCCAGCATTTT. Protein sequence: CSARGDQPQHF.

The genes are TRBV27 and TRBJ2-7; TRBD1 matches 8 bases. Trimming cost V 8 bases and J 0 bases; bases outside gene matches: 6. Germline assignment: CDR1 MNHEY and CDR2 SMNVEV (reference sequence). The CDR3 runs to 14 residues. DNA for the CDR3: TGTGCCAGCCGTCCCGGGACAGGCTCCTACGAGCAGTACTTC. It translates to CASRPGTGSYEQYF.